This is a list of T cell receptor beta chains from one sample in a study of cytomegalovirus exposure and HLA in healthy donors. Method: immunoSEQ multiplex PCR; TCRdb's copy keeps in-frame clones and lacks some. The table lists 100,000 to 150,000 clones, around 72% of them singletons, with 3% to 4.5% in the top ten. Specimen: PBMCs. The receptors were gathered from a young man in good health and CMV-seronegative. CDR3s leave out the opening cysteine and the closing phenylalanine or tryptophan.

v_gene	j_gene	CDR3aa
TRBV5-1	TRBJ2-5	ASSSAGTGEETQY
TRBV28	TRBJ1-2	ASSLEGGTYGYT
TRBV2	TRBJ2-7	ASGRGSYEQY
TRBV10-2	TRBJ1-6	ASVDRANSPLH
TRBV30	TRBJ2-6	AWRDNSGANVLT
TRBV5-6	TRBJ2-3	ASSGGEGTDTQY
TRBV21-1	TRBJ1-1	ASSKLDPF
TRBV4-3	TRBJ2-5	ASSQDRTFETQY
TRBV28	TRBJ2-3	ASSPGTGLIGYTDTQY
TRBV6-1	TRBJ2-5	ASSEARHYQETQY
TRBV4-2	TRBJ1-4	ASSQGGSQTDRFNEKLF
TRBV2	TRBJ2-7	ASKGVGGGPYYEQY
TRBV4-2	TRBJ2-7	ASSRSLGADEQY
TRBV6-5	TRBJ2-2	ASSPTGPGELF
TRBV2	TRBJ2-7	ASFDSYEQY